Listed below are T cell receptor beta chains from one sample, sequenced in a study of blood T cell repertoires in COVID-19. Data came from immunoSEQ multiplex PCR; TCRdb stores just in-frame clones and leaves some out. Of some 270,000 clones in the sample, roughly nine tenths were seen once. The sequencing sample was made of PBMCs or T cells enriched from blood (not recorded which). Receptors originate from an older woman who had recovered from COVID-19. CDR3s include the opening cysteine and the closing phenylalanine or tryptophan. The D gene is left open where the match is weak. For some rows the clone size is stated as once, few or many, or as a class when expanded; others skip it.

v_call	clone_size	j_call	d_call	cdr3_nt	cdr3_aa
TRBV14	-	TRBJ1-4	-	TGTGCCAGCAGTCCCACAGGTGGAATTGGAGAAAAACTGTTTTTT	CASSPTGGIGEKLFF
TRBV5-5	-	TRBJ1-6	-	TGTGCCAGCAGCTTGTCCAGGGACTATAATTCACCCCTCCACTTT	CASSLSRDYNSPLHF
TRBV9	-	TRBJ2-3	-	TGTGCCAGCAGCGTTAGAGGAGGTCGGCCCTATGGCACAGATACGCAGTATTTT	CASSVRGGRPYGTDTQYF
TRBV9	-	TRBJ2-7	TRBD2	TGTGCCAGCAGCCGCACTAGCGGGAGTGTCAACGAGCAGTACTTC	CASSRTSGSVNEQYF
TRBV10-3	-	TRBJ2-2	-	TGTGCCATCAGTCCGGGACACCCGAACACCGGGGAGCTGTTTTTT	CAISPGHPNTGELFF
TRBV21-1	once	TRBJ1-1	-	TGTGCCAGCAGCAAACAGGGGCGGAACACTGAAGCTTTCTTT	CASSKQGRNTEAFF
TRBV30	-	TRBJ1-1	-	TGTGCCTGGAGTCTAATAGGGGGAACTGAAGCTTTCTTT	CAWSLIGGTEAFF
TRBV7-3	-	TRBJ2-1	-	TGTGCCAGCAGCCCCTTTATCTCTAATGAGCAGTTCTTC	CASSPFISNEQFF
TRBV19	-	TRBJ1-1	-	TGTGCCACCTCGAAGGGGGGGGCAGGGGACACTGAAGCTTTCTTT	CATSKGGAGDTEAFF
TRBV6-5	-	TRBJ1-2	TRBD1	TGTGCCAGCCGGACAGGGGGCCTCTATGGCTACACCTTC	CASRTGGLYGYTF
TRBV5-5	-	TRBJ1-4	TRBD1	TGTGCCAGCAGCTTATGGGGGACAGGGACTGAAAAACTGTTTTTT	CASSLWGTGTEKLFF
TRBV30	-	TRBJ1-1	-	TGTGCCACCAGGGACTACACTGAAGCTTTCTTT	CATRDYTEAFF
TRBV7-7	-	TRBJ2-1	-	TGTGCTAGCAGCCCCGGGACTCCGGGAATGAATGAGCAGTTCTTC	CASSPGTPGMNEQFF
TRBV5-1	-	TRBJ2-3	TRBD1	TGCGCCAGCAGCTTGGCCGGTGGGACAGGGAGCACAGATACGCAGTATTTT	CASSLAGGTGSTDTQYF
TRBV7-2	-	TRBJ2-5	-	TGTGCCAGCGGACTAAGGGCGGGGAACAAAGAGACCCAGTACTTC	CASGLRAGNKETQYF
TRBV5-8	-	TRBJ1-2	-	TGTGCCAGCAGCTGGGGGGGGGCCGGAGCTAACTATGGCTACACCTTC	CASSWGGAGANYGYTF
TRBV9	-	TRBJ2-1	-	TGTGCCAGCAGCGTATATTCGCGGGACAATGAGCAGTTCTTC	CASSVYSRDNEQFF
TRBV5-4	-	TRBJ2-1	-	TGTGCCAGCAGCTTGGTAGGGGATGAGCAGTTCTTC	CASSLVGDEQFF
TRBV14	-	TRBJ2-1	TRBD2	TGTGCCAGCAGCCGTATAGCGGGGAGCTCCTACAATGAGCAGTTCTTC	CASSRIAGSSYNEQFF
TRBV30	-	TRBJ2-1	TRBD2	TGTGCCTGTCCGACTAGCGGGTATTACAATGAGCAGTTCTTC	CACPTSGYYNEQFF
TRBV30	-	TRBJ2-7	TRBD2	TGTGCCTGGAGTTATCCGTCGGGAGGCGTCCAGGTATACGAGCAGTACTTC	CAWSYPSGGVQVYEQYF
TRBV6-5	-	TRBJ1-2	TRBD1	TGTGCCAGCCGATCCGACAGGGGAAGCGGCTACACCTTC	CASRSDRGSGYTF
TRBV19	-	TRBJ1-5	TRBD1	TGTGCCAGTAGAGACAGGGGGCGTCAGCCCCAGCATTTT	CASRDRGRQPQHF
TRBV2	once	TRBJ2-5	TRBD2	TGTGCCAGCAGTCTGGGACTAGCGGGGCCACAATCAGAGACCCAGTACTTC	CASSLGLAGPQSETQYF
TRBV7-8	-	TRBJ1-4	-	TGTGCCAGCAGCCCCAGAGATGGGCTCATTAATGAAAAACTGTTTTTT	CASSPRDGLINEKLFF
TRBV30	-	TRBJ1-6	-	TGTGCCTGGAGTGCACAGGGATTCGAACCCCTCCACTTT	CAWSAQGFEPLHF
TRBV18	-	TRBJ1-6	TRBD1	TGTGCCAGCTCACCGGGGACAGGTCAGGGCTCACCCCTCCACTTT	CASSPGTGQGSPLHF
TRBV7-3	-	TRBJ2-1	-	TGTGCCAGCAGCTTAGTGAGAGTAGCAGCCAATGAGCAGTTCTTC	CASSLVRVAANEQFF
TRBV5-8	-	TRBJ1-4	-	TGTGCCAGCAGCTCGGCGGTGGCTCGTGAAAAACTGTTTTTT	CASSSAVAREKLFF
TRBV2	-	TRBJ2-5	-	TGTGCCAGCAGCCCCCTAGGGACCCAGTACTTC	CASSPLGTQYF
TRBV28	-	TRBJ2-7	TRBD2	TGTGCCAGCAGGCTAGCGGGAGGCGCAGAAGAGCAGTACTTC	CASRLAGGAEEQYF
TRBV5-4	-	TRBJ2-5	TRBD2	TGTGCCAGCAGCTTGGGGGGACTAGCGGGGAAGAAGACCCAGTACTTC	CASSLGGLAGKKTQYF
TRBV20-1	-	TRBJ2-1	-	TGCAGTGCTAGAGAAGCAGGAGGTGGGTTCTTC	CSAREAGGGFF
TRBV6-1	-	TRBJ1-1	-	TGTGCCAGCAGTGAAAGTGGAGTGAACACTGAAGCTTTCTTT	CASSESGVNTEAFF